These 23 T cell receptor beta chains were sequenced from one sample in a study of Ad26.COV2.S vaccination and SARS-CoV-2 variants. Treatment meaning: about 20 received Ad26.COV2.S at low or high dose, single or two shots; 5 received placebo; per-sample allocation not given. After the first vaccine or placebo injection, samples were drawn on day 63. Profiling relied on immunoSEQ multiplex PCR, and the TCRdb table lists in-frame clones only, not all of them. The sample consists of more than 300,000 clones, around 84% of them appearing once. The sample consisted of peripheral blood, taken in a trial of Ad26.COV2.S vaccine versus placebo. All receptors derive from a person aged 18 to 65 who received the Ad26.COV2.S COVID-19 vaccine or a placebo.

This chain links TRBV9 with TRBJ1-1; possibly TRBD1 for D (5 bases). CDR3 length equals 14 residues. The germline V gene encodes CDR1 SGDLS and CDR2 YYNGEE. V gave up 6 bases and J gave up 6 bases, with 18 bases separating them. The CDR3 region is CASKKGERGPEAFF. DNA for the CDR3: TGTGCCAGCAAAAAAGGCGAGCGGGGACCTGAAGCTTTCTTT.

The chain links TRBV30 to TRBJ2-2; 11 positions agree with TRBD2. In germline, CDR1 is GTSNPN, CDR2 SVGIG (reference sequence). The CDR3 has 19 residues. V shed 0 bases, J shed 0 bases, and the junction held 9 bases outside the gene matches. For the CDR3, the DNA is TGTGCCTGGAGTGTACTATCTAGCGGGGGGACCACGAACACCGGGGAGCTGTTTTTT. Encoded protein: CAWSVLSSGGTTNTGELFF. Full variable domain (missing parts from reference TRBV30 and TRBJ2-2): SQTIHQWPATLVQPVGSPLSLECTVEGTSNPNLYWYRQAAGRGLQLLFYSVGIGQISSEVPQNLSASRPQDRQFILSSKKLLLSDSGFYLCAWSVLSSGGTTNTGELFFGEGSRLTVL.

This chain connects TRBV30 to TRBJ1-1; 9 positions agree with TRBD1. Germline V gene sequence: CDR1 GTSNPN, CDR2 SVGIG (reference sequence). The CDR3 is made up of 16 amino acids. The DNA of the CDR3 is TGTGCTTCCAAGGAGGACAGGGGCCTTATGAACACTGAAGCTTTCTTT. It is translated as CASKEDRGLMNTEAFF.

This clone was counted only a few times. The chain joins TRBV7-2 to TRBJ2-3, with no clear D. The CDR3 sequence is 14 residues long. Trimming stripped 2 bases from V and 2 bases from J, with 8 bases between. Germline loops: CDR1 SGHTA, CDR2 FQGNSA. CDR3 protein: CASSLNYFTDTQYF. The CDR3 region has the DNA TGTGCCAGCAGCTTAAACTATTTCACAGATACGCAGTATTTT.

The V gene is TRBV5-4, the J gene TRBJ2-5; TRBD2 might be the D (5 bases). There are 13 residues in the CDR3. From germline, CDR1 is SGHNT and CDR2 YYREEE (reference sequence). V gave up 0 bases and J gave up 5 bases, with 8 bases separating them. The CDR3 reads CASSLAGGETQYF. CDR3 nucleotide sequence: TGTGCCAGCAGCTTGGCGGGCGGGGAGACCCAGTACTTC.

This chain connects TRBV7-2 to TRBJ1-5; no clear D. This CDR3 spans 14 amino acids. Germline V gene data show CDR1 as SGHTA and CDR2 as FQGNSA. The V end was cut by 5 bases, the J end by 3 bases, with 11 bases between. The CDR3 loop reads CASSPGLHNQPQHF. CDR3 sequence (DNA): TGTGCCAGCAGCCCCGGACTGCACAATCAGCCCCAGCATTTT. Full variable domain (missing parts from reference TRBV7-2 and TRBJ1-5): GAGVSQSPSNKVTEKGKDVELRCDPISGHTALYWYRQSLGQGLEFLIYFQGNSAPDKSGLPSDRFSAERTGGSVSTLTIQRTQQEDSAVYLCASSPGLHNQPQHFGDGTRLSIL.

This chain joins TRBV18 and TRBJ1-2, with TRBD1 identical over 9 bases. Germline V gene data show CDR1 as KGHSH and CDR2 as LQKENI. J gave up 5 bases and V 2 bases, and 6 bases lay outside the gene matches. The CDR3 runs 15 residues. CDR3 in amino acids: CASSPDGTGRYGYTF. CDR3 DNA: TGTGCCAGCTCACCAGACGGGACAGGGCGTTATGGCTACACCTTC.

The CDR3, as DNA: TGTGCCTGGAGTGTATACCTTCGCGCCTACAATGAGCAGTTCTTC. Residues: CAWSVYLRAYNEQFF. The V and J genes are TRBV30 and TRBJ2-1; no clear D. Germline CDR1 is GTSNPN and CDR2 is SVGIG (reference sequence). The CDR3 has 15 amino acids. The ends were cut back, 0 bases at V and 2 bases at J, with 11 bases in the middle.

The chain combines TRBV6-2 or TRBV6-3 with TRBJ2-3; 8 bases map to TRBD2. The CDR3 has 19 residues. V gave up 4 bases and J gave up 0 bases; unmatched junction bases: 15. Germline loops: CDR1 MNHEY, CDR2 SVGEGT. The CDR3 DNA reads as TGTGCCAGCAGTTTCGAAGGAGCGGGGGAGATCGCTAGCACAGATACGCAGTATTTT. Its protein is CASSFEGAGEIASTDTQYF.

The chain joins TRBV5-6 to TRBJ1-2, with 8 bases identical to TRBD1. CDR3 length: 16 amino acids. With 2 bases clipped from V and 4 bases from J, the junction kept 10 bases outside the gene matches. Germline CDR1 is SGHDT and CDR2 is YYEEEE. The CDR3: CASSLAPGGASYGYTF. The CDR3 bases are TGTGCCAGCAGCTTAGCCCCAGGGGGCGCGTCCTATGGCTACACCTTC.

The chain is built from TRBV5-1 and TRBJ1-5; no clear D. This CDR3 is 13 amino acids long. V lost 4 bases, J lost 7 bases, and 12 bases lay in between. CDR1 SGHRS and CDR2 YFSETQ come from the germline V gene. DNA of the CDR3: TGCGCCAGCAGCCCCCGTGAAGGCCAGCCCCAGCATTTT. Translated, it gives CASSPREGQPQHF.

The genes are TRBV7-9 and TRBJ1-1; D gene uncertain. The germline CDR1 and CDR2 sequences are SEHNR and FQNEAQ (reference sequence). The CDR3 has 11 amino acids. Deletions cut 7 bases from V and 2 bases from J, with 5 bases between. CDR3 sequence (DNA): TGTGCCAGCAACCAAAACACTGAAGCTTTCTTT. It encodes CASNQNTEAFF.

This chain uses TRBV6-2 or TRBV6-3 with TRBJ1-2, with D uncertain. This CDR3 is 13 amino acids long. Germline values: CDR1 MNHEY, CDR2 SVGEGT. Trimming stripped 1 base from V and 2 bases from J, with 5 bases between. The CDR3 DNA reads as TGTGCCAGCAGTTACTTGGGGAACTATGGCTACACCTTC. It encodes CASSYLGNYGYTF.

The J gene is TRBJ2-5, the V gene TRBV10-3, with TRBD2 matching 7 bases. The CDR3 has 12 amino acids. Trimming at V came to 6 bases and at J to 7 bases, leaving 5 bases not matched to a gene. Germline CDR1 reads ENHRY; CDR2 reads SYGVKD. The CDR3 here is CAISSTGGTQYF. The CDR3 region has the DNA TGTGCCATCAGCTCTACGGGAGGGACCCAGTACTTC.

The chain employs TRBV11-3 and TRBJ2-1; 11 positions agree with TRBD2. J lost 4 bases, V lost 4 bases, and 3 bases had no gene match. Germline CDR1 reads SGHNT; CDR2 reads YENEEA. The CDR3 is made up of 15 amino acids. DNA of the CDR3: TGTGCCAGCAGCTCTCGACTAGCGGGATACAATGAGCAGTTCTTC. It is translated as CASSSRLAGYNEQFF.

The rearrangement uses TRBV6-5 and TRBJ2-7; D unclear. With 6 bases removed from V and 7 bases from J, the gap between germline ends came to 13 bases. The CDR3 contains 12 residues. The germline V gene has CDR1 MNHEY and CDR2 SVGAGI. CDR3 protein: CASSYIGKEQYF. The CDR3 nucleotides read TGTGCCAGCAGCTACATAGGGAAAGAGCAGTACTTC.

The chain employs TRBV29-1 and TRBJ2-1; 10 bases align to TRBD1. Germline CDR1 and CDR2: SQVTM and ANQGSEA. The length of the CDR3 is 15 residues. The V gene end was trimmed by 7 bases and the J gene end by 8 bases; junction bases not matched to a gene: 14. CDR3 loop: CSGGARQGARDEQFF. Here the CDR3 DNA reads TGCAGCGGTGGGGCTCGACAGGGGGCAAGGGATGAGCAGTTCTTC.

The rearrangement uses TRBV7-2 and TRBJ1-6, with D tentatively TRBD1 (6 bases). The CDR3 runs to 16 residues. Trimming shortened V by 1 base and J by 6 bases, and 13 bases separated the two germline ends. The V gene's germline CDR1 is SGHTA and CDR2 FQGNSA. The CDR3 bases are TGTGCCAGCAGCTTAGAGCAGGGGACGGCTAATTCACCCCTCCACTTT. Encoded protein: CASSLEQGTANSPLHF.

The CDR3 nucleotides are TGTGCCAGCAGATCCCGGGACAGAGGGTCTAGCACAGATACGCAGTATTTT. Translation: CASRSRDRGSSTDTQYF. The chain is built from TRBV7-9 and TRBJ2-3, with 7 bases lining up with TRBD1. The CDR3 contains 17 residues. With 6 bases clipped from V and 0 bases from J, the junction kept 12 bases outside the gene matches. From germline, CDR1 is SEHNR and CDR2 FQNEAQ (reference sequence).

This clone was seen just once. The chain has TRBV5-1 and TRBJ2-7; 7 nucleotides agree with TRBD1. Germline CDR1 is SGHRS and CDR2 is YFSETQ. The trim removed 4 bases at V and 2 bases at J, leaving 9 bases unmatched. The CDR3 length is 15 residues. The CDR3: CASSQTPDRAYEQYF. The CDR3 DNA reads TGCGCCAGCAGCCAGACACCCGACAGGGCCTACGAGCAGTACTTC.

V gene TRBV4-3 combines with J gene TRBJ2-7; TRBD2 agrees at 12 bases. This CDR3 is 20 amino acids long. CDR1 and CDR2 (germline): LGHNA, YSLEER. The trim removed 1 base at V and 0 bases at J, leaving 13 bases unmatched. DNA of the CDR3: TGCGCCAGCAGCCAAGTCCATGTACTAGCGGGGGGCCCGAGCTCCTACGAGCAGTACTTC. Amino acids: CASSQVHVLAGGPSSYEQYF.

The V call is TRBV27, the J call TRBJ2-6, with D perhaps matching TRBD1 (6 bases). The CDR3 extends over 16 amino acids. Germline CDR1 is MNHEY and CDR2 is SMNVEV (reference sequence). Deletions cut 4 bases from V and 0 bases from J, with 10 bases between. CDR3 sequence reads: CASSSRQVSGANVLTF. The CDR3, as DNA: TGTGCCAGCAGTTCACGACAGGTCTCTGGGGCCAACGTCCTGACTTTC. Based on the CDR3 plus reference TRBV27 and TRBJ2-6, the full variable domain is EAQVTQNPRYLITVTGKKLTVTCSQNMNHEYMSWYRQDPGLGLRQIYYSMNVEVTDKGDVPEGYKVSRKEKRNFPLILESPSPNQTSLYFCASSSRQVSGANVLTFGAGSRLTVL.

CDR3 sequence: CASSESNRPLGELFF. The DNA of the CDR3 is TGTGCCAGCAGTGAATCTAATAGACCCCTCGGGGAGCTGTTTTTT. The V and J genes are TRBV25-1 and TRBJ2-2; D gene unclear. Trimming pared 1 base from V and 7 bases from J, leaving 13 bases between. This CDR3 contains 15 residues. Germline CDR1 MGHDK, CDR2 SYGVNS. The variable domain in full, completed from reference TRBV25-1 and TRBJ2-2, reads EADIYQTPRYLVIGTGKKITLECSQTMGHDKMYWYQQDPGMELHLIHYSYGVNSTEKGDLSSESTVSRIRTEHFPLTLESARPSHTSQYLCASSESNRPLGELFFGEGSRLTVL.